Given below is one TCR beta chain in context. Its antigen is currently unknown. In all sorted populations, purity surpassed 95%. Trimming left V 0 bases short and J 6 bases short, with 17 bases between. This CDR3 has 15 amino acids. Germline loops: CDR1 GTSNPN, CDR2 SVGIG (reference sequence). The data stem from a study of beta chain features in type 1 diabetes. The sequenced template was cDNA made from the entire isolated RNA. Assay used: immunoSEQ multiplex PCR; TCRdb lists only in-frame clones, some missing. The table lists hundreds of thousands of clones, around 16% of them singletons. Findings and limits, study-wide: The similarity of naive, central memory and Treg TCRB repertoires appeared greater among patients than among healthy donors. HLA influence on TCRB rearrangement stayed unresolved here. Among patients with Type 1 diabetes, TCRB CDR3s were moderately but significantly shorter in every one of the four CD4+ subsets. Reduced insertions and increased deletions marked VDJ junctions in type 1 diabetes patients.

This chain uses TRBV30 with TRBJ1-2; TRBD1 is a possible D gene (5 bases). The source is a man between 18 and 35 years old with type 1 diabetes. The sequenced sample consisted of naive CD4+ T cells from blood. The CDR3 spells CAWSVNPWGENGYTF. For the CDR3, the DNA is TGTGCCTGGAGTGTCAACCCGTGGGGGGAGAATGGCTACACCTTC.